Listed below are T cell receptor beta chains from one sample, sequenced in a study of OX40 agonist ivuxolimab in advanced cancers. TCRdb keeps only in-frame clones here, not all; method: immunoSEQ multiplex PCR. The data contain tens of thousands of clones, approximately 89% of them singletons. The sample was CD4+ or CD8+ T cells sorted from blood, taken in a trial of the OX40 agonist ivuxolimab. All receptors come from an adult with an advanced solid tumor such as melanoma, head and neck, liver or kidney cancer. Both conserved end residues are part of each CDR3. The D gene is left open where the match is weak. Some rows have no size entry. The others give once, few or many, or a class for an expanded clone.

v_gene	j_gene	d_gene	abundance	CDR3aa	CDR3nt
TRBV5-1	TRBJ2-5	NA	NA	CASSVSSVGETQYF	TGCGCCAGCAGCGTCTCTAGCGTGGGGGAGACCCAGTACTTC
TRBV19	TRBJ1-2	NA	NA	CASTRGLNYGYTF	TGTGCCAGTACTCGAGGTCTTAACTATGGCTACACCTTC
TRBV28	TRBJ2-6	NA	once	CASSPGRGRGANVLTF	TGTGCCAGCAGCCCAGGCCGGGGACGTGGGGCCAACGTCCTGACTTTC
TRBV28	TRBJ1-3	NA	NA	CASKTGDSGNTIYF	TGTGCCAGCAAAACGGGCGACTCTGGAAACACCATATATTTT
TRBV6-1	TRBJ2-7	TRBD1	NA	CASSEGRGQAYYEQYF	TGTGCCAGCAGTGAAGGCCGAGGACAGGCCTACTACGAGCAGTACTTC
TRBV7-8	TRBJ2-2	NA	NA	CASSLRDLGAGITGELFF	TGTGCCAGCAGCTTGCGGGACCTCGGGGCAGGGATCACCGGGGAGCTGTTTTTT
TRBV18	TRBJ1-5	NA	NA	CASSPQGRVQPQHF	TGTGCCAGCTCACCCCAGGGGCGGGTTCAGCCCCAGCATTTT
TRBV4-2	TRBJ1-2	NA	NA	CASSQEDFLYGYTF	TGTGCCAGCAGCCAGGAGGACTTTTTGTATGGCTACACCTTC
TRBV10-3	TRBJ1-1	TRBD1	NA	CAIKGFWRGLGTEAFF	TGTGCCATCAAGGGGTTCTGGAGGGGGCTGGGCACTGAAGCTTTCTTT
TRBV5-1	TRBJ2-3	NA	NA	CASRIRLTDTQYF	TGCGCCAGCAGGATAAGGCTCACAGATACGCAGTATTTT
TRBV4-2	TRBJ2-5	TRBD1	NA	CASSIETGARGGETQYF	TGTGCCAGCAGCATAGAGACAGGGGCCCGGGGAGGAGAGACCCAGTACTTC
TRBV9	TRBJ2-3	TRBD2	few	CASSVGLAGGSTDTQYF	TGTGCCAGCAGCGTAGGTCTAGCGGGGGGCTCCACAGATACGCAGTATTTT
TRBV6-5	TRBJ2-5	NA	NA	CASSQQGVGETQYF	TGTGCCAGCAGCCAACAGGGCGTGGGGGAGACCCAGTACTTC
TRBV5-1	TRBJ2-1	TRBD2	once	CASSLGLARQGEQFF	TGCGCCAGCAGCTTGGGACTAGCTAGACAAGGTGAGCAGTTCTTC
TRBV27	TRBJ2-2	NA	NA	CASTPVGYPGTTGELFF	TGTGCCAGCACGCCAGTCGGGTATCCAGGGACCACCGGGGAGCTGTTTTTT
TRBV4-2	TRBJ1-3	NA	NA	CASSERPGNTIYF	TGTGCCAGCAGCGAGCGGCCGGGAAACACCATATATTTT
TRBV5-1	TRBJ2-5	TRBD2	NA	CASSFSGETQYF	TGCGCCAGCAGCTTTAGCGGGGAGACCCAGTACTTC
TRBV15	TRBJ1-1	NA	NA	CATSREAGHTEAFF	TGTGCCACCAGCAGGGAGGCGGGGCACACTGAAGCTTTCTTT
TRBV6-6	TRBJ2-7	TRBD1	NA	CASSSGQGTEQYF	TGTGCCAGCAGCTCGGGACAGGGGACCGAGCAGTACTTC
TRBV18	TRBJ2-3	TRBD2	once	CASSRGLAGFTDTQYF	TGTGCCAGCTCACGGGGACTAGCGGGGTTCACAGATACGCAGTATTTT
TRBV28	TRBJ2-7	NA	NA	CASRGNTYEQYF	TGTGCCAGCAGGGGAAATACCTACGAGCAGTACTTC
TRBV2	TRBJ1-2	NA	NA	CASSPGTPGPGYTF	TGTGCCAGCAGTCCCGGGACCCCAGGGCCTGGCTACACCTTC
TRBV7-9	TRBJ2-7	NA	once	CASSLSGSSYEQYF	TGTGCCAGCAGTCTCTCCGGGAGCTCCTACGAGCAGTACTTC
TRBV13	TRBJ2-4	NA	NA	CASSPDAGAKNIQYF	TGTGCCAGCAGCCCCGACGCGGGAGCCAAAAACATTCAGTACTTC
TRBV4-2	TRBJ2-2	TRBD2	NA	CASSQDPGGYYTGELFF	TGTGCCAGCAGCCAAGACCCGGGGGGTTACTACACCGGGGAGCTGTTTTTT
TRBV6-1	TRBJ2-5	NA	NA	CASRDGETQYF	TGTGCCAGCAGGGACGGGGAGACCCAGTACTTC
TRBV6-5	TRBJ2-1	TRBD2	NA	CASSSAASGYNEQFF	TGTGCCAGCAGTTCGGCAGCTAGCGGTTACAATGAGCAGTTCTTC
TRBV6-1	TRBJ1-4	TRBD1	NA	CASSNRQGGKLFF	TGTGCCAGCAGTAACCGACAGGGTGGAAAACTGTTTTTT
TRBV5-4	TRBJ1-6	NA	NA	CASSLDAGFQSPLHF	TGTGCCAGCAGCTTGGACGCGGGGTTCCAATCACCCCTCCACTTT
TRBV5-4	TRBJ2-1	TRBD1	NA	CASSQEYGQGANEQFF	TGTGCCAGCAGCCAGGAGTACGGTCAGGGGGCAAATGAGCAGTTCTTC
TRBV15	TRBJ1-3	NA	NA	CATSRPYSGNTIYF	TGTGCCACCAGCAGACCGTACTCTGGAAACACCATATATTTT
TRBV4-2	TRBJ2-7	TRBD2	NA	CASSQLASGISYEQYF	TGTGCCAGCAGCCAATTGGCTAGCGGGATTTCTTACGAGCAGTACTTC
TRBV27	TRBJ2-2	NA	NA	CASSGDTGELFF	TGTGCCAGCAGTGGAGACACCGGGGAGCTGTTTTTT
TRBV6-6	TRBJ2-2	NA	NA	CASSYFAPGELFF	TGTGCCAGCAGTTACTTCGCCCCCGGGGAGCTGTTTTTT
TRBV6-1	TRBJ2-2	NA	NA	CASRIRDNTGELFF	TGTGCCAGCAGAATCAGGGACAACACCGGGGAGCTGTTTTTT
TRBV5-1	TRBJ2-5	TRBD2	once	CASSLALAGEETQYF	TGCGCCAGCAGCTTGGCCTTGGCGGGGGAAGAGACCCAGTACTTC
TRBV2	TRBJ1-2	TRBD1	NA	CASSEGQSYGYTF	TGTGCCAGCAGTGAGGGACAGAGCTATGGCTACACCTTC
TRBV27	TRBJ2-1	NA	NA	CASSFPDSRNQFF	TGTGCCAGCAGTTTTCCGGACAGCCGAAACCAGTTCTTC
TRBV7-9	TRBJ1-6	NA	NA	CASREKGIDNSPLHF	TGTGCCAGCAGGGAGAAGGGAATAGATAATTCACCCCTCCACTTT
TRBV6-1	TRBJ2-3	TRBD2	NA	CASRDPGGPDTQYF	TGTGCCAGCAGGGATCCGGGGGGGCCGGATACGCAGTATTTT
TRBV4-1	TRBJ2-2	NA	NA	CASSQVLVSAGELFF	TGCGCCAGCAGCCAAGTCCTCGTTTCGGCCGGGGAGCTGTTTTTT
TRBV2	TRBJ1-6	NA	NA	CASRLSVRNSPLHF	TGTGCCAGCAGATTATCAGTAAGAAATTCACCCCTCCACTTT